This entry lists 25 T cell receptor beta chains sequenced from one sample in a study of vaccination effects on CD4 cells after COVID-19 (dated 2022 in TCRdb). Their specific antigens are unknown. Receptor amplification or capture employed the immunoSEQ multiplex PCR assay. TCRdb carries this immuneACCESS record with in-frame sequences only. Its versions omit some clonotypes, under half of them owing to an unresolved V gene in the studies checked, with the rest unexplained. A total of tens of thousands of clones appear in this sample, 70% to 85% of them only once. 3% to 4% of the sample is taken by the ten largest. In the ViraFEST assay, PBMC were stimulated with viral peptide pools, and antigen-specific CD4+ T cell clonotypes were then identified by expansion using TCR sequencing. After roughly 11 days of culture, CD4+ T cells were isolated with the EasySep CD4+ T cell isolation kit. The absence of prior SARS-CoV-2 infection in healthy vaccine recipients was confirmed by negative nucleocapsid antibodies before and after vaccination.

The sample here was CD4+ T cells from PBMCs cultured with HCoV-OC43 spike peptides, taken before COVID-19 vaccination. The cell subset or site label on this specimen signifies: HCoV-OC43 spike overlapping peptide pool stimulation. These receptors were obtained from a human donor who received a COVID-19 vaccine.

The chain joins TRBV6-5 to TRBJ2-2, with a weak D call TRBD1 (6 bases). Trimming shortened V by 6 bases and J by 1 base, and 12 bases separated the two germline ends. The CDR3 loop spans 15 amino acids. Germline V gives CDR1 MNHEY, CDR2 SVGAGI. In DNA form, the CDR3 reads TGTGCCAGCAGCCGCAGGGGTGGGAACACCGGGGAGCTGTTTTTT. Protein product: CASSRRGGNTGELFF.

This chain connects TRBV6-2 or TRBV6-3 to TRBJ1-2, with D uncertain. The CDR3 is made up of 12 amino acids. Germline CDR1 MNHEY, CDR2 SVGEGT. Trimming stripped 0 bases from V and 3 bases from J, with 2 bases between. The CDR3 is CASSYSYYGYTF. For the CDR3, the DNA is TGTGCCAGCAGTTACTCTTACTATGGCTACACCTTC.

This clone was counted between two and nine times. The rearrangement uses TRBV19 and TRBJ2-7; the match to TRBD1 covers 7 bases. CDR1 and CDR2 (germline): LNHDA, SQIVND (reference sequence). The CDR3 runs 13 residues. The trim removed 5 bases at V and 3 bases at J, leaving 4 bases unmatched. The CDR3: CASSPRQGYEQYV. The DNA for the CDR3 is TGTGCCAGTAGTCCCCGACAGGGCTACGAGCAGTACGTC.

V is TRBV2 and J is TRBJ1-1; D may be TRBD1 (5 bases). V shed 7 bases and J shed 0 bases, with 15 bases lying between them. The CDR3 covers 15 residues. Per germline, CDR1 SNHLY and CDR2 FYNNEI. CDR3 nucleotides: TGTGCCAGCACAGGACGGGCAGGGATGAACACTGAAGCTTTCTTT. Protein sequence: CASTGRAGMNTEAFF.

The chain has TRBV28 and TRBJ1-2; 11 bases line up with TRBD1. With 4 bases clipped from V and 3 bases from J, the junction kept 10 bases outside the gene matches. The CDR3 totals 17 residues. Germline loops: CDR1 MDHEN, CDR2 SYDVKM. CDR3 amino acids: CASSSGQGATYDYGYTF. CDR3 nucleotides: TGTGCCAGCAGTTCCGGACAGGGGGCGACGTACGACTATGGCTACACCTTC.

The chain employs TRBV6-2 or TRBV6-3 and TRBJ2-5; no definite D call. Germline lookup yields CDR1 MNHEY and CDR2 SVGEGT. The CDR3 runs to 12 residues. V was shortened by 4 bases and J by 5 bases, with 8 bases between the two germline ends. The CDR3, as DNA: TGTGCCAGCAGTTTATATGACGAGACCCAGTACTTC. Translating it yields CASSLYDETQYF.

V gene TRBV7-9 combines with J gene TRBJ1-1; perhaps TRBD1 as D (6 bases). Trimming left V 1 base short and J 0 bases short, with 15 bases between. The CDR3 has 17 amino acids. Per the germline V gene, CDR1 is SEHNR and CDR2 is FQNEAQ (reference sequence). The DNA for the CDR3 is TGTGCCAGCAGCTTAGACGGCCGGGGGCGAGTGAACACTGAAGCTTTCTTT. It yields the protein CASSLDGRGRVNTEAFF.

The chain joins TRBV12-3 or TRBV12-4 to TRBJ1-1; D might be TRBD1 (5 bases). The ends were cut back, 8 bases at V and 11 bases at J, with 21 bases in the middle. The CDR3 loop spans 13 amino acids. CDR3 sequence (DNA): TGTGCCAGCCTCCGGGGAGGGACGGTTCGGGCTTTCTTT. Translation: CASLRGGTVRAFF.

The CDR3: CASSRMAGNYGYTF. The CDR3, as DNA: TGTGCCAGCAGCCGTATGGCAGGGAACTATGGCTACACCTTC. V is TRBV2 and J is TRBJ1-2, with D possibly being TRBD1 (5 bases). The CDR3 is made up of 14 amino acids. Germline V lookup: CDR1 SNHLY, CDR2 FYNNEI. V was shortened by 6 bases and J by 2 bases, with 13 bases between the two germline ends.

The chain joins TRBV6-2 or TRBV6-3 to TRBJ2-3; possibly TRBD2 for D (6 bases). V was pared by 6 bases and J by 3 bases, with 10 bases between. The CDR3 covers 13 residues. Germline CDR1 is MNHEY and CDR2 is SVGEGT. The CDR3 reads CASSGEATDTQYF. The CDR3 DNA reads TGTGCCAGCAGCGGGGAGGCAACAGATACGCAGTATTTT.

The J gene is TRBJ1-2, the V gene TRBV7-2; TRBD1 agrees at 7 bases. V lost 0 bases and J lost 4; bases outside the gene matches: 5. Germline CDR1 and CDR2: SGHTA and FQGNSA. This CDR3 comprises 15 residues. DNA for the CDR3: TGTGCCAGCAGCTTAGCGGGGACAGCCCTCTATGGCTACACCTTC. It specifies CASSLAGTALYGYTF.

The CDR3 sequence is CASSNRLFNGYTF. The CDR3 coding sequence is TGTGCCAGCAGCAACAGGCTTTTTAATGGCTACACCTTC. The rearrangement links TRBV28 to TRBJ1-2, with D perhaps TRBD1 (5 bases). The germline V gene has CDR1 MDHEN and CDR2 SYDVKM. V shed 6 bases and J shed 6 bases, with 14 bases lying between them. This CDR3 is 13 amino acids long.

The V gene is TRBV7-2, the J gene TRBJ1-5; D gene unclear. CDR1 is SGHTA, CDR2 FQGNSA, per germline. V lost 5 bases and J 7 bases, leaving 15 bases between the germline ends. The CDR3 has 14 amino acids. The chain's CDR3 is CASSRLLGIQPQHF. The CDR3 region has the DNA TGTGCCAGCAGCCGCCTTTTAGGGATACAGCCCCAGCATTTT.

The chain combines TRBV6-5 with TRBJ2-2; D ambiguous. CDR3 length equals 14 residues. The germline V gene encodes CDR1 MNHEY and CDR2 SVGAGI. V lost 7 bases and J lost 2, with 11 bases in between. The DNA of the CDR3 is TGTGCCAGCACCGCGACTCTAAACACCGGGGAGCTGTTTTTT. Protein product: CASTATLNTGELFF.

The V gene is TRBV7-2, the J gene TRBJ1-1; D unresolved. This CDR3 is 12 amino acids long. Germline lookup yields CDR1 SGHTA and CDR2 FQGNSA. Trimming took off 5 bases at V and 6 bases at J, with 10 bases between the two ends. The CDR3 here is CASSPLAAEAFF. CDR3 sequence (DNA): TGTGCCAGCAGCCCCCTAGCGGCTGAAGCTTTCTTT.

The chain uses TRBV6-6 and TRBJ1-1; possible D gene TRBD1, 6 bases. The CDR3 is made up of 13 amino acids. Germline assignment: CDR1 MNHNY and CDR2 SVGAGI (reference sequence). Trimming stripped 6 bases from V and 0 bases from J, with 8 bases between. For the CDR3, the DNA is TGTGCCAGCAGGGACAGTCTGAACACTGAAGCTTTCTTT. Translation gives CASRDSLNTEAFF.

Only a few counts were recorded for this clone. V usage is TRBV7-2 and J usage is TRBJ2-2, with TRBD2 matching 7 bases. V dropped 5 bases and J dropped 5; count of bases not matched to a gene: 5. This CDR3 has 14 residues. Germline V gene sequence: CDR1 SGHTA, CDR2 FQGNSA. In DNA form, the CDR3 reads TGTGCCAGCAGCCCCCCGCGGGGGACCGGGGAGCTGTTTTTT. Encoded protein: CASSPPRGTGELFF.

This clone was seen a handful of times. This chain joins TRBV4-2 and TRBJ1-6; 9 nucleotides match TRBD1. V shed 3 bases, J shed 8 bases, and the junction held 8 bases outside the gene matches. Germline V CDR1 and CDR2: LGHNA, YNFKEQ. This CDR3 spans 16 amino acids. CDR3 in DNA: TGTGCCAGCAGCCATTCTGGACAGGGGTTGCATTCACCCCTCCACTTT. It is translated as CASSHSGQGLHSPLHF.

The V gene is TRBV7-3, the J gene TRBJ2-2; D not certain. Germline V gene sequence: CDR1 SGHTA, CDR2 FQGTGA. Trimming stripped 1 base from V and 6 bases from J, with 6 bases between. The CDR3 runs to 13 residues. This CDR3 is CASSLIKAGELFF. Here the CDR3 DNA reads TGTGCCAGCAGCTTAATAAAGGCCGGGGAGCTGTTTTTT. The entire variable domain, with the rest obtained from reference TRBV7-3 and TRBJ2-2, is as follows: GAGVSQTPSNKVTEKGKYVELRCDPISGHTALYWYRQSLGQGPEFLIYFQGTGAADDSGLPNDRFFAVRPEGSVSTLKIQRTERGDSAVYLCASSLIKAGELFFGEGSRLTVL.

The rearrangement links TRBV29-1 to TRBJ2-1, with D unresolved. The CDR3 has 12 amino acids. Between the trimmed V and J ends, which lost 3 bases and 0 bases, there was a span of 3 bases. Germline loops: CDR1 SQVTM, CDR2 ANQGSEA. CDR3 bases: TGCAGCGTTGAGCGCTCCTACAATGAGCAGTTCTTC. Its protein product is CSVERSYNEQFF.

J is TRBJ1-2 and V is TRBV15; D is possibly TRBD1 (5 bases). CDR3 length equals 13 residues. V was clipped by 1 base and J by 5 bases, with 8 bases between them. The germline V gene has CDR1 LNHNV and CDR2 YYDKDF (reference sequence). This chain's CDR3 is CATSRVGGYGYTF. CDR3 sequence (DNA): TGTGCCACCAGCAGAGTCGGGGGGTATGGCTACACCTTC. The whole variable domain, remainder taken from reference TRBV15 and TRBJ1-2, is DAMVIQNPRYQVTQFGKPVTLSCSQTLNHNVMYWYQQKSSQAPKLLFHYYDKDFNNEADTPDNFQSRRPNTSFCFLDIRSPGLGDTAMYLCATSRVGGYGYTFGSGTRLTVV.

This sequence joins TRBV7-2 and TRBJ2-2; 11 nucleotides line up with TRBD1. V was pared by 2 bases and J by 7 bases, with 15 bases of the junction left unmatched. Germline V CDR1 and CDR2: SGHTA, FQGNSA. CDR3 length equals 19 residues. This chain's CDR3 is CASSLSSAAWTGGLGELFF. The CDR3 DNA is TGTGCCAGCAGCTTAAGCTCCGCCGCTTGGACAGGGGGCCTCGGGGAGCTGTTTTTT.

The chain carries TRBV5-1 and TRBJ1-6; D gene uncertain. Germline V gene lookup returns CDR1 SGHRS and CDR2 YFSETQ. V lost 2 bases and J 0 bases, leaving 18 bases between the germline ends. The CDR3 loop spans 19 amino acids. This CDR3 is CASSFGTTVGHSYNSPLHF. Written as DNA, the CDR3 is TGCGCCAGCAGCTTCGGCACCACGGTTGGCCACTCCTATAATTCACCCCTCCACTTT. Supplemented by reference TRBV5-1 and TRBJ1-6, the full variable domain reads KAGVTQTPRYLIKTRGQQVTLSCSPISGHRSVSWYQQTPGQGLQFLFEYFSETQRNKGNFPGRFSGRQFSNSRSEMNVSTLELGDSALYLCASSFGTTVGHSYNSPLHFGNGTRLTVT.

V is TRBV25-1 and J is TRBJ2-4; D is ambiguous. V gave up 3 bases and J gave up 0 bases, with 15 bases separating them. Germline CDR1 and CDR2: MGHDK and SYGVNS. CDR3 length equals 17 residues. The DNA for the CDR3 is TGTGCCAGCAGTGACCGGTCGGGCAGACTAGCCAAAAACATTCAGTACTTC. It yields the protein CASSDRSGRLAKNIQYF.

This clone was detected once. The gene calls are TRBV29-1 and TRBJ2-5; 8 nucleotides match TRBD1. CDR1 and CDR2 from the germline V gene are SQVTM and ANQGSEA. V trimming: 3 bases; J trimming: 2 bases; junction bases outside the gene matches: 2. This CDR3 contains 13 residues. CDR3 in DNA: TGCAGCGTTGAGAGGGACAGGCAAGAGACCCAGTACTTC. Translated: CSVERDRQETQYF. Looking up the rest from reference TRBV29-1 and TRBJ2-5 gives the full variable domain: SAVISQKPSRDICQRGTSLTIQCQVDSQVTMMFWYRQQPGQSLTLIATANQGSEATYESGFVIDKFPISRPNLTFSTLTVSNMSPEDSSIYLCSVERDRQETQYFGPGTRLLVL.